A single sample gave rise to the 13 T cell receptor beta chains below, sequenced in a study of shared clonotypes between healthy human individuals. Using immunoSEQ multiplex PCR, the repertoire was profiled, and TCRdb retains in-frame clones only, with some absent. The sample has approximately 1.5 million clones, 98% to 99% seen once. Source material: naive CD4+ T cells sorted from blood. The sample's subset: CD45RA+ positively selected. These receptors were obtained from a young man in good health.

This chain connects TRBV6-1 to TRBJ2-7; D uncertain. This CDR3 has 16 amino acids. In germline, CDR1 is MNHNS, CDR2 SASEGT. Trimming left V 0 bases short and J 3 bases short, with 15 bases between. The DNA for the CDR3 is TGTGCCAGCAGTGAAGCGCAGCTGAAAAGTAACTACGAGCAGTACTTC. Amino acid sequence: CASSEAQLKSNYEQYF.

The V and J genes are TRBV2 and TRBJ1-5, with a possible D match to TRBD1 (6 bases). Germline CDR1 SNHLY, CDR2 FYNNEI. This CDR3 region has 13 residues. Trimming took off 8 bases at V and 4 bases at J, with 12 bases between the two ends. This chain's CDR3 is CASLQGENQPQHF. The CDR3 DNA sequence: TGTGCCAGCCTACAGGGCGAAAATCAGCCCCAGCATTTT.

This sequence joins TRBV28 and TRBJ1-4, with D perhaps TRBD1 (5 bases). CDR1 is MDHEN and CDR2 is SYDVKM in the germline V gene. The V gene lost 6 bases and the J gene lost 6 bases, with 17 bases spanning the gap. CDR3 length: 15 residues. As DNA, the CDR3 is TGTGCCAGCAGCCTAGGGGCGGAGGGCGATGAAAAACTGTTTTTT. The encoded protein is CASSLGAEGDEKLFF.

A note on this clone: This sample also contains other DNA sequences that code for the same CDR3. The chain couples TRBV5-1 to TRBJ1-5; D remains ambiguous. This CDR3 is built from 13 residues. V was clipped by 2 bases and J by 0 bases, with 3 bases between them. CDR1 SGHRS and CDR2 YFSETQ come from the germline V gene. CDR3 sequence reads: CASSLNSNQPQHF. The CDR3, as DNA: TGCGCCAGCAGCTTAAATAGCAATCAGCCCCAGCATTTT. Filled out from reference TRBV5-1 and TRBJ1-5, the complete variable domain reads KAGVTQTPRYLIKTRGQQVTLSCSPISGHRSVSWYQQTPGQGLQFLFEYFSETQRNKGNFPGRFSGRQFSNSRSEMNVSTLELGDSALYLCASSLNSNQPQHFGDGTRLSIL.

The J gene is TRBJ1-2, the V gene TRBV5-6; a possible D gene is TRBD1 (5 bases). The CDR3 is 12 residues long. V lost 2 bases and J lost 11, with 13 bases in between. Germline CDR1 and CDR2: SGHDT and YYEEEE. CDR3 bases: TGTGCCAGCAGCTTAACCGGGACCACATACACCTTC. It specifies CASSLTGTTYTF.

This chain joins TRBV7-2 and TRBJ2-7, with 11 bases lining up with TRBD2. V lost 5 bases to trimming and J lost 3 bases; unmatched junction nucleotides: 9. The germline CDR1 and CDR2 sequences are SGHTA and FQGNSA. The length of the CDR3 is 16 residues. Here the CDR3 reads CASSIRLAGLSYEQYF. CDR3 DNA: TGTGCCAGCAGCATTCGACTAGCGGGACTGAGCTACGAGCAGTACTTC.

The V call is TRBV27, the J call TRBJ2-7, with TRBD2 matching over 12 bases. The trim removed 6 bases at V and 3 bases at J, leaving 9 bases unmatched. Germline CDR1 MNHEY, CDR2 SMNVEV (reference sequence). The CDR3 is made up of 16 amino acids. CDR3 coding DNA: TGTGCCAGCAGCCTAACAACTAGCGGGAGGAACTACGAGCAGTACTTC. Its translation: CASSLTTSGRNYEQYF.

The chain joins TRBV28 to TRBJ2-3; the D gene is possibly TRBD1 (5 bases). Germline V lookup: CDR1 MDHEN, CDR2 SYDVKM. The CDR3 is 13 residues long. V lost 2 bases and J 4 bases, leaving 7 bases between the germline ends. CDR3 coding DNA: TGTGCCAGCAGTTTACAGGGTTCAGATACGCAGTATTTT. This gives the protein CASSLQGSDTQYF.

The CDR3 loop is CASSLVGPGQGSDTQYF. For the CDR3, the DNA is TGTGCCAGCAGCTTAGTAGGCCCGGGACAGGGTTCAGATACGCAGTATTTT. The chain employs TRBV7-2 and TRBJ2-3, with TRBD1 identical over 9 bases. V lost 1 base, J lost 4 bases, and 9 bases stayed unmatched. The CDR3 totals 17 residues. The germline V gene encodes CDR1 SGHTA and CDR2 FQGNSA.

This chain links TRBV10-1 with TRBJ2-1; 7 nucleotides line up with TRBD1. Germline loops: CDR1 WNHNN, CDR2 SYGVQD (reference sequence). This CDR3 spans 14 amino acids. The V segment lost 6 bases and the J segment 7 bases; nucleotides outside the gene matches: 9. This CDR3 is CASSDTSRGNEQFF. CDR3 nucleotide sequence: TGCGCCAGCAGCGACACTTCCAGGGGGAATGAGCAGTTCTTC.

This chain uses TRBV9 with TRBJ2-7; TRBD2 matches 14 bases. From germline, CDR1 is SGDLS and CDR2 YYNGEE. V trimming: 4 bases; J trimming: 6 bases; junction bases outside the gene matches: 9. There are 16 residues in the CDR3. The CDR3 DNA sequence: TGTGCCAGCAGCCTGGGACTAGCGGGAGTAGAAAGCGAGCAGTACTTC. Its protein product is CASSLGLAGVESEQYF.

This chain uses TRBV11-2 with TRBJ1-2, with no clear D. The CDR3 consists of 15 residues. Trimming removed 4 bases from V and 8 bases from J, with 20 bases in between. The germline V gene encodes CDR1 SGHAT and CDR2 FQNNGV. The CDR3 here is CASSSETGGVQGYTF. DNA for the CDR3: TGTGCCAGCAGCTCAGAGACGGGCGGAGTTCAGGGCTACACCTTC.

The V call is TRBV11-2, the J call TRBJ2-7; possibly TRBD2 for D (5 bases). Trimming stripped 1 base from V and 6 bases from J, with 13 bases between. Germline assignment: CDR1 SGHAT and CDR2 FQNNGV. The CDR3 spans 14 residues. CDR3 loop: CASSLGGLYGEQYF. The CDR3, as DNA: TGTGCCAGCAGCTTAGGCGGGCTCTACGGCGAGCAGTACTTC.